This T cell receptor (beta chain) comes out of a study of T cell responses to AZD1222 COVID-19 vaccine. Points from the study as a whole: Seropositive status at baseline applied to only 6 or 7 AZD1222 recipients. Only after the peak T cell response were repertoires sampled. There were mostly white British donors and more females than males, and clonal diversity was possibly underestimated.

As regards this clone: Its target is not known.

Repertoires were generated with immunoSEQ multiplex PCR, while TCRdb's copy carries only in-frame clones and drops some. The data show about 82,000 clones, approximately 90% seen once. This clonotype originated in an adult in good health. The material sequenced was peripheral blood, taken on day 0 of AZD1222 vaccination.

The CDR3 is CASSYSPASETQYF. Written as DNA, the CDR3 is TGTGCCAGCAGTTATTCCCCAGCGAGTGAGACCCAGTACTTC. J is TRBJ2-5 and V is TRBV6-2 or TRBV6-3; no definite D call. Trimming stripped 3 bases from V and 5 bases from J, with 13 bases between. From germline, CDR1 is MNHEY and CDR2 SVGEGT. This CDR3 has 14 residues.